Following are 31 T cell receptor beta chains from one sample sequenced in a study of cytomegalovirus exposure and HLA in healthy donors. TCRdb's table, derived via immunoSEQ multiplex PCR, lists solely in-frame clones and lacks some. The table shows 200,000 to 250,000 clones, with around 86% occurring only once. The sequenced sample consisted of PBMCs. Every receptor here comes from a young woman in good health and CMV-seropositive.

This chain uses TRBV19 with TRBJ1-5; TRBD1 matches at 8 bases. The CDR3 length is 15 residues. The germline V gene has CDR1 LNHDA and CDR2 SQIVND (reference sequence). Trimming removed 0 bases from V and 3 bases from J; junction bases left unmatched: 1. The CDR3 DNA reads TGTGCCAGTAGTATAGACAGGGGGCTCAATCAGCCCCAGCATTTT. Translation gives CASSIDRGLNQPQHF. Drawing the rest from reference TRBV19 and TRBJ1-5, the complete variable domain is DGGITQSPKYLFRKEGQNVTLSCEQNLNHDAMYWYRQDPGQGLRLIYYSQIVNDFQKGDIAEGYSVSREKKESFPLTVTSAQKNPTAFYLCASSIDRGLNQPQHFGDGTRLSIL.

The chain joins TRBV4-1 to TRBJ1-4, with D perhaps matching TRBD1 (5 bases). The CDR3 sequence is 15 residues long. Trimming took 1 base from V and 8 from J, leaving 14 bases between them. CDR1 and CDR2 (germline): MGHRA, YSYEKL. The CDR3: CASSQGRGFREKLFF. CDR3 sequence (DNA): TGCGCCAGCAGCCAAGGACGGGGGTTTAGGGAAAAACTGTTTTTT.

This chain connects TRBV5-4 to TRBJ2-7; D is possibly TRBD1 (6 bases). V shed 0 bases and J shed 6 bases, with 7 bases lying between them. From germline, CDR1 is SGHNT and CDR2 YYREEE (reference sequence). The CDR3 contains 12 residues. CDR3 DNA: TGTGCCAGCAGCTTGGGAGGGGGCGAGCAGTACTTC. It encodes CASSLGGGEQYF.

This clone was observed a single time. The chain employs TRBV5-6 and TRBJ2-5, with 8 bases lining up with TRBD1. Germline V gives CDR1 SGHDT, CDR2 YYEEEE. The CDR3 extends over 18 amino acids. Unmatched junction bases numbered 14, after V lost 3 bases and J lost 1 base. CDR3 sequence: CASSSTGQGHISQETQYF. For the CDR3, the DNA is TGTGCCAGCAGCTCCACCGGACAGGGCCATATCTCCCAAGAGACCCAGTACTTC. Looking up the rest from reference TRBV5-6 and TRBJ2-5 gives the full variable domain: DAGVTQSPTHLIKTRGQQVTLRCSPKSGHDTVSWYQQALGQGPQFIFQYYEEEERQRGNFPDRFSGHQFPNYSSELNVNALLLGDSALYLCASSSTGQGHISQETQYFGPGTRLLVL.

J is TRBJ2-7 and V is TRBV5-3; D possibly corresponds to TRBD1 (5 bases). TRBV5-3 is noted as an ORF with a role that remains uncertain. The CDR3 is made up of 15 amino acids. Between the trimmed V and J ends, which lost 0 bases and 5 bases, there was a span of 15 bases. The CDR3 sequence: CARSLASGLRNEQYF. CDR3 nucleotides: TGTGCCAGAAGCTTGGCGTCAGGGTTAAGGAACGAGCAGTACTTC.

V and J are TRBV28 and TRBJ1-2; D not certain. V was cut by 2 bases and J by 4 bases, with 11 bases left in between. CDR3 length: 14 residues. Germline lookup yields CDR1 MDHEN and CDR2 SYDVKM. The CDR3 coding sequence is TGTGCCAGCAGTTTAAGCCAGGTCTCCTATGGCTACACCTTC. Protein: CASSLSQVSYGYTF.

This chain links TRBV7-9 with TRBJ2-2, with D possibly being TRBD2 (5 bases). The V end was cut by 5 bases, the J end by 1 base, with 14 bases between. From germline, CDR1 is SEHNR and CDR2 FQNEAQ (reference sequence). The CDR3 is 16 amino acids. In DNA form, the CDR3 reads TGTGCCAGCAGCGACGACCTTGGAGGGAACACCGGGGAGCTGTTTTTT. Protein: CASSDDLGGNTGELFF.

This clone was detected only once. The chain links TRBV29-1 to TRBJ2-7; 9 bases line up with TRBD1. Germline assignment: CDR1 SQVTM and CDR2 ANQGSEA. J was trimmed by 0 bases and V by 4 bases; bases with no gene match: 1. This CDR3 contains 13 residues. CDR3 bases: TGCAGCGTTGGGGGACAGGGCTCCTACGAGCAGTACTTC. Translation: CSVGGQGSYEQYF.

The chain is built from TRBV18 and TRBJ2-7, with TRBD1 matching 12 bases. CDR1 KGHSH and CDR2 LQKENI come from the germline V gene. V lost 5 bases, J lost 5 bases, and 10 bases stayed unmatched. CDR3 size: 16 residues. The DNA for the CDR3 is TGTGCCAGCTCAGAGAACATCGGGACAGGGGGCGACGAGCAGTACTTC. Translating gives CASSENIGTGGDEQYF.

The V call is TRBV27, the J call TRBJ1-2; 9 bases fit TRBD1. J was trimmed by 8 bases and V by 2 bases; bases with no gene match: 6. The CDR3 length is 14 residues. Germline CDR1 and CDR2: MNHEY and SMNVEV (reference sequence). CDR3 protein: CASSLAGTGMGYTF. CDR3 DNA: TGTGCCAGCAGTTTAGCGGGGACAGGGATGGGCTACACCTTC.

This clone was counted once. J is TRBJ2-2 and V is TRBV11-3; 9 bases are a match to TRBD1. The CDR3 consists of 18 residues. With 1 base clipped from V and 4 bases from J, the junction kept 10 bases outside the gene matches. Germline CDR1 reads SGHNT; CDR2 reads YENEEA. As DNA, the CDR3 is TGTGCCAGCAGCTTAGGCAGGCGGGACAGGGCTTCCACCGGGGAGCTGTTTTTT. Its protein product is CASSLGRRDRASTGELFF. Full variable domain (outside the CDR3, taken from reference TRBV11-3 and TRBJ2-2): EAGVVQSPRYKIIEKKQPVAFWCNPISGHNTLYWYLQNLGQGPELLIRYENEEAVDDSQLPKDRFSAERLKGVDSTLKIQPAELGDSAVYLCASSLGRRDRASTGELFFGEGSRLTVL.

The V and J genes are TRBV18 and TRBJ2-2, with no clear D. The CDR3 covers 14 residues. From germline, CDR1 is KGHSH and CDR2 LQKENI. V dropped 4 bases and J dropped 2 bases, with 8 bases sitting between them. CDR3 region: CASSRNSNTGELFF. Here the CDR3 DNA reads TGTGCCAGCTCACGAAACAGCAACACCGGGGAGCTGTTTTTT.

The chain is built from TRBV7-3 and TRBJ2-1, with D possibly TRBD2 on 6 matching bases. Trimming pared 3 bases from V and 3 bases from J, leaving 12 bases between. Per the germline V gene, CDR1 is SGHTA and CDR2 is FQGTGA. The CDR3 is made up of 15 amino acids. CDR3 DNA sequence: TGTGCCAGCAGCTTCACGGGAGTCGACTACAATGAGCAGTTCTTC. It encodes CASSFTGVDYNEQFF.

The genes are TRBV5-1 and TRBJ2-1; 7 nucleotides line up with TRBD2. CDR1 SGHRS and CDR2 YFSETQ come from the germline V gene. CDR3 size: 15 residues. Germline trimming cut 0 bases from V and 4 bases from J; bases unmatched to any gene: 4. The CDR3 sequence is CASSLEGGPYNEQFF. The CDR3 DNA reads TGCGCCAGCAGCTTGGAGGGAGGGCCTTACAATGAGCAGTTCTTC.

The V call is TRBV5-1, the J call TRBJ1-5, with D possibly being TRBD1 (5 bases). With 4 bases removed from V and 6 bases from J, the gap between germline ends came to 20 bases. In germline, CDR1 is SGHRS, CDR2 YFSETQ. This CDR3 has 16 residues. CDR3 sequence: CASSPDNPFDSQPQHF. The CDR3 nucleotides are TGCGCCAGCAGCCCGGACAATCCTTTTGATAGTCAGCCCCAGCATTTT.

This clone was counted a single time. The CDR3 region is CAWSPGTTSTDTQYF. CDR3 DNA: TGTGCCTGGAGTCCCGGGACTACAAGCACAGATACGCAGTATTTT. The chain uses TRBV30 and TRBJ2-3; 7 bases agree with TRBD2. The CDR3 runs to 15 residues. Germline V gives CDR1 GTSNPN, CDR2 SVGIG (reference sequence). Losses at the gene ends were 2 bases for V and 0 bases for J; bases not matched to a gene: 5. The full variable domain, in which reference TRBV30 and TRBJ2-3 provide the parts outside the CDR3, is SQTIHQWPATLVQPVGSPLSLECTVEGTSNPNLYWYRQAAGRGLQLLFYSVGIGQISSEVPQNLSASRPQDRQFILSSKKLLLSDSGFYLCAWSPGTTSTDTQYFGPGTRLTVL.

This rearrangement joins TRBV4-2 to TRBJ2-5, with D possibly TRBD2 on 5 matching bases. Germline CDR1 reads LGHNA; CDR2 reads YNFKEQ. The CDR3 is 15 residues long. V was clipped by 0 bases and J by 5 bases, with 13 bases between them. The CDR3 spells CASSQDERMSETQYF. CDR3 DNA sequence: TGTGCCAGCAGCCAAGATGAGCGGATGAGCGAGACCCAGTACTTC.

The chain is built from TRBV30 and TRBJ1-1; D remains unclear. V lost 0 bases, J lost 11 bases, and 13 bases lay in between. There are 12 residues in the CDR3. Germline CDR1 GTSNPN, CDR2 SVGIG (reference sequence). CDR3 bases: TGTGCCTGGAGTGTACTACGCCCTACTGCTTTCTTT. This codes for CAWSVLRPTAFF.

CDR3 protein: CASSLRQGGWNTEAFF. The CDR3 nucleotides are TGTGCCAGCAGTCTAAGACAGGGGGGGTGGAACACTGAAGCTTTCTTT. The V and J genes are TRBV27 and TRBJ1-1, with 9 bases that match TRBD1. The CDR3 spans 16 residues. V trimming: 5 bases; J trimming: 1 base; junction bases outside the gene matches: 8. Germline lookup yields CDR1 MNHEY and CDR2 SMNVEV (reference sequence).

The J gene is TRBJ2-7, the V gene TRBV5-4; maybe TRBD1 (6 bases). The CDR3 contains 15 residues. CDR1 and CDR2 (germline): SGHNT, YYREEE (reference sequence). V gave up 1 base and J gave up 4 bases, with 15 bases separating them. Here the CDR3 reads CASSLWAGDVYEQYF. The CDR3 region has the DNA TGTGCCAGCAGCTTGTGGGCAGGGGATGTTTACGAGCAGTACTTC.

This clone was seen at least ten times. This chain uses TRBV6-1 with TRBJ1-5, with TRBD1 identical over 8 bases. Germline trimming cut 8 bases from V and 2 bases from J; bases unmatched to any gene: 5. The CDR3 is 14 residues long. Germline CDR1 and CDR2: MNHNS and SASEGT. The CDR3 loop is CASDRGSGNQPQHF. Here the CDR3 DNA reads TGTGCCAGCGACAGGGGTTCAGGCAATCAGCCCCAGCATTTT.

This rearrangement joins TRBV4-1 to TRBJ2-1, with TRBD2 identical over 9 bases. This CDR3 has 16 amino acids. Germline lookup yields CDR1 MGHRA and CDR2 YSYEKL. Trimming took 3 bases from V and 8 from J; bases not matched to a gene: 11. The DNA for the CDR3 is TGCGCCAGCAGCCAGGTACCGGGACTAGCCCCGGATGAGCAGTTCTTC. Translating it yields CASSQVPGLAPDEQFF.

The count of this clone is one. The chain links TRBV6-1 to TRBJ2-2, with TRBD2 matching 9 bases. The germline V gene encodes CDR1 MNHNS and CDR2 SASEGT. V gave up 3 bases and J gave up 5 bases; unmatched junction bases: 4. This CDR3 is 15 amino acids long. The CDR3 DNA is TGTGCCAGCAGTGATAGCGGGAGTCGTACCGGGGAGCTGTTTTTT. Residues: CASSDSGSRTGELFF.

In DNA form, the CDR3 reads TGTGCCAGCAGCGTAGCTCCGGCAGGACTCTACGAGCAGTACTTC. Amino acids: CASSVAPAGLYEQYF. The chain couples TRBV9 to TRBJ2-7, with D possibly being TRBD2 (5 bases). The V gene lost 0 bases and the J gene lost 3 bases, with 13 bases spanning the gap. CDR3 size: 15 residues. CDR1 is SGDLS and CDR2 is YYNGEE in the germline V gene.

The V call is TRBV14, the J call TRBJ2-1; D may be TRBD1 (5 bases). CDR3 length: 13 residues. Trimming took 4 bases from V and 8 from J, leaving 12 bases between them. Germline-derived CDR1 and CDR2 are SGHDN and FVKESK. DNA for the CDR3: TGTGCCAGCAGCCCCAGGGTTGGGGATGAGCAGTTCTTC. Its translation: CASSPRVGDEQFF.

The chain carries TRBV10-2 and TRBJ2-7; D not certain. Germline assignment: CDR1 WSHSY and CDR2 SAAADI. The CDR3 loop spans 11 amino acids. Trimming left V 2 bases short and J 7 bases short, with 6 bases between. CDR3 region: CASSELSEQYF. The CDR3 DNA sequence: TGCGCCAGCAGTGAGCTCAGTGAGCAGTACTTC.

The V gene is TRBV6-1, the J gene TRBJ2-7; TRBD2 matches 10 bases. The J segment lost 3 bases and the V segment lost 1 base, leaving 6 bases of the junction unmatched. Germline lookup yields CDR1 MNHNS and CDR2 SASEGT. The CDR3 is made up of 16 amino acids. The CDR3 here is CASSEGTSGLNYEQYF. CDR3 in DNA: TGTGCCAGCAGTGAAGGGACTAGCGGTCTGAACTACGAGCAGTACTTC.

The gene calls are TRBV19 and TRBJ1-5; a possible D gene is TRBD1 (6 bases). Per the germline V gene, CDR1 is LNHDA and CDR2 is SQIVND (reference sequence). The CDR3 runs 15 residues. V lost 11 bases, J lost 0 bases, and 17 bases lay in between. CDR3 DNA: TGTGCCTTCGAGGGGGGGGGATTTAGCAATCAGCCCCAGCATTTT. Protein product: CAFEGGGFSNQPQHF.

CDR3 coding DNA: TGTGCCAGCAAGGCCGGGACTAGCGGATACGAGCAGTACTTC. Translation gives CASKAGTSGYEQYF. The V and J genes are TRBV6-6 and TRBJ2-7; 11 nucleotides align to TRBD2. There are 14 residues in the CDR3. V trimming: 7 bases; J trimming: 4 bases; junction bases outside the gene matches: 6. Germline CDR1 MNHNY, CDR2 SVGAGI (reference sequence).

V is TRBV30 and J is TRBJ1-2; 8 bases align to TRBD1. Germline values: CDR1 GTSNPN, CDR2 SVGIG (reference sequence). The CDR3 is made up of 15 amino acids. V trimming: 6 bases; J trimming: 4 bases; junction bases outside the gene matches: 13. The CDR3 spells CACTGTGGYVYGYTF. The CDR3 DNA is TGTGCCTGTACCGGGACAGGTGGATACGTCTATGGCTACACCTTC.

The chain has TRBV5-1 and TRBJ1-1, with unresolved D. V gave up 2 bases and J gave up 3 bases, with 11 bases separating them. CDR1 and CDR2 (germline): SGHRS, YFSETQ. The CDR3 runs to 14 residues. The CDR3 nucleotides are TGCGCCAGCAGCTTATACTTATCTCACACTGAAGCTTTCTTT. This translates into CASSLYLSHTEAFF.